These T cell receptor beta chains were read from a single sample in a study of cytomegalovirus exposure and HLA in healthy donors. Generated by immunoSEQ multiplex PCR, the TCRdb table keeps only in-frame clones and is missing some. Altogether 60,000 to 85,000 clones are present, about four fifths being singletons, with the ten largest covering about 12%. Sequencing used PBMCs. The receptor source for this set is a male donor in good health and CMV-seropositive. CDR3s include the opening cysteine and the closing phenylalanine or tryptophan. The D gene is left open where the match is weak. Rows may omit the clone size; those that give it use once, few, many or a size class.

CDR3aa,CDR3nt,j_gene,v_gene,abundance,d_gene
CASSVLANEKLFF,TGTGCCAGCAGCGTGTTAGCTAATGAAAAACTGTTTTTT,TRBJ1-4,TRBV9,NA,NA
CASRGDKLTDTQYF,TGTGCCAGCAGAGGAGATAAACTCACAGATACGCAGTATTTT,TRBJ2-3,TRBV2,NA,NA
CASSIAPAGDNQPQHF,TGTGCCAGTAGTATCGCCCCCGCGGGAGACAATCAGCCCCAGCATTTT,TRBJ1-5,TRBV19,few,NA
CASRRNTGDPGELFF,TGTGCCAGCAGGAGGAACACAGGGGACCCCGGGGAGCTGTTTTTT,TRBJ2-2,TRBV7-8,NA,TRBD1
CASSLSGSNTGELFF,TGTGCCAGCAGTTTATCAGGGTCTAACACCGGGGAGCTGTTTTTT,TRBJ2-2,TRBV28,NA,NA
CASSLREVAFTYEQYF,TGTGCCAGCAGCTTAAGGGAGGTAGCCTTTACCTACGAGCAGTACTTC,TRBJ2-7,TRBV7-8,NA,NA
CSATKLAEQFF,TGCAGTGCCACCAAACTAGCGGAGCAGTTCTTC,TRBJ2-1,TRBV20-1,NA,TRBD2
CASSLGGGFSRDTQYF,TGTGCCAGCAGCTTAGGTGGGGGGTTTTCAAGGGATACGCAGTATTTT,TRBJ2-3,TRBV7-2,once,NA
CASSQSSRSYYGYTF,TGCGCCAGCAGTCAATCATCCAGGTCTTACTATGGCTACACCTTC,TRBJ1-2,TRBV23-1,once,NA
CASTGIHF,TGTGCCAGTACCGGTATCCACTTT,TRBJ1-6,TRBV27,NA,NA
CASSLGQGEGSTEAFF,TGCGCCAGCAGCTTGGGACAGGGGGAAGGGAGCACTGAAGCTTTCTTT,TRBJ1-1,TRBV5-1,NA,TRBD1
CATPGQGYNEQFF,TGTGCCACACCGGGACAGGGGTACAATGAGCAGTTCTTC,TRBJ2-1,TRBV28,NA,TRBD1
CASSSPGQGAYEQYF,TGTGCCAGTAGTTCGCCGGGACAGGGGGCCTACGAGCAGTACTTC,TRBJ2-7,TRBV19,NA,TRBD1
CASSVGLAGEYNEQFF,TGTGCCAGCAGCGTAGGCCTAGCGGGGGAGTACAATGAGCAGTTCTTC,TRBJ2-1,TRBV9,NA,TRBD2
CASRKTGQNYGYTF,TGTGCCAGCAGAAAGACAGGGCAGAACTATGGCTACACCTTC,TRBJ1-2,TRBV27,NA,TRBD1
CASSPRQGAYEQYF,TGCGCCAGCAGCCCACGACAGGGGGCTTACGAGCAGTACTTC,TRBJ2-7,TRBV5-1,NA,TRBD1
CASSNAPGGTEAFF,TGTGCCAGCTCAAATGCCCCGGGGGGCACTGAAGCTTTCTTT,TRBJ1-1,TRBV18,NA,NA
CAWSGDRVIQPQHF,TGTGCCTGGAGTGGAGACAGAGTGATTCAGCCCCAGCATTTT,TRBJ1-5,TRBV30,NA,NA
CASSGQGGQPQHF,TGTGCCAGCTCCGGACAGGGAGGGCAGCCCCAGCATTTT,TRBJ1-5,TRBV6-1,NA,TRBD1
CAWSTPGPVGRERFF,TGTGCCTGGAGTACCCCGGGACCCGTGGGGAGGGAGCGGTTCTTC,TRBJ2-1,TRBV30,NA,TRBD2
CASSLRSNQPQHF,TGTGCCAGTAGCCTCAGAAGCAATCAGCCCCAGCATTTT,TRBJ1-5,TRBV19,NA,NA
CAWSGTGPQPQHF,TGTGCCTGGAGTGGGACAGGGCCCCAGCCCCAGCATTTT,TRBJ1-5,TRBV30,NA,TRBD1
CASSQESRATNEKLFF,TGTGCCAGCAGCCAAGAATCCCGTGCAACTAATGAAAAACTGTTTTTT,TRBJ1-4,TRBV14,NA,NA
CASSNDRSSYEQYF,TGTGCCAGCAGCAACGACAGGAGCTCCTACGAGCAGTACTTC,TRBJ2-7,TRBV7-9,NA,NA